What follows are 29 T cell receptor beta chains derived from one specimen sequenced in a study of blood T cell repertoires in COVID-19. Sequencing used immunoSEQ multiplex PCR; TCRdb keeps in-frame clones, though not all of them. This table holds 200,000 to 300,000 clones, approximately 90% found once. Sequenced material: peripheral blood. The source is a man in his 60s who had recovered from COVID-19.

The rearrangement uses TRBV19 and TRBJ2-4, with unresolved D. CDR3 length: 13 residues. CDR1 LNHDA and CDR2 SQIVND come from the germline V gene (reference sequence). Trimming cost V 3 bases and J 6 bases, with 9 bases left between them. The CDR3 reads CASSIVERNIQYF. CDR3 bases: TGTGCCAGTAGTATCGTGGAGAGAAACATTCAGTACTTC.

This rearrangement joins TRBV6-1 to TRBJ2-7; TRBD2 agrees at 11 bases. Losses at the gene ends were 3 bases for V and 3 bases for J; bases not matched to a gene: 4. This CDR3 contains 15 residues. Per germline, CDR1 MNHNS and CDR2 SASEGT. The CDR3 DNA reads TGTGCCAGCAGTGATGCCGGGACTAGCGGCTACGAGCAGTACGTC. Translated, it gives CASSDAGTSGYEQYV.

V is TRBV24-1 and J is TRBJ2-1, with TRBD2 identical over 12 bases. Germline V CDR1 and CDR2: KGHDR, SFDVKD. This CDR3 is built from 16 residues. Unmatched junction bases numbered 9, after V lost 9 bases and J lost 4 bases. The CDR3 DNA reads as TGTGCCACCGCCGGGGGGCTAGCGGGGGGGTACAATGAGCAGTTCTTC. Residues: CATAGGLAGGYNEQFF.

The chain combines TRBV29-1 with TRBJ2-5, with TRBD1 matching over 9 bases. Germline CDR1 SQVTM, CDR2 ANQGSEA. The V gene end was trimmed by 4 bases and the J gene end by 4 bases; junction bases not matched to a gene: 10. The CDR3 extends over 15 amino acids. CDR3 sequence reads: CSVGLRTGAPETQYF. CDR3 DNA sequence: TGCAGCGTTGGCTTAAGGACAGGGGCCCCAGAGACCCAGTACTTC.

The chain uses TRBV18 and TRBJ2-5, with TRBD2 identical over 8 bases. From germline, CDR1 is KGHSH and CDR2 LQKENI. This CDR3 has 15 residues. V dropped 2 bases and J dropped 1; count of bases not matched to a gene: 3. CDR3 residues: CASSPERGSQETQYF. DNA for the CDR3: TGTGCCAGCTCACCAGAGCGGGGGAGCCAAGAGACCCAGTACTTC.

The chain combines TRBV5-1 with TRBJ1-2; D possibly corresponds to TRBD1 (6 bases). CDR1 SGHRS and CDR2 YFSETQ come from the germline V gene. This CDR3 region has 13 residues. The V end lost 3 bases, the J end lost 2 bases, and 8 bases lay between the germline ends. As DNA, the CDR3 is TGCGCCAGCAGCTACAGGGAGAACTATGGCTACACCTTC. Its protein product is CASSYRENYGYTF.

J is TRBJ1-1 and V is TRBV28, with D possibly matching TRBD1 (5 bases). Germline V CDR1 and CDR2: MDHEN, SYDVKM. Trimming left V 6 bases short and J 1 base short, with 15 bases between. The CDR3 extends over 15 amino acids. The CDR3 sequence: CASSPPRGGNTEAFF. The CDR3 region has the DNA TGTGCCAGCAGCCCCCCCCGGGGGGGGAACACTGAAGCTTTCTTT.

This chain links TRBV9 with TRBJ1-1, with TRBD1 as a possible D gene (5 bases). Germline V gene sequence: CDR1 SGDLS, CDR2 YYNGEE. V was clipped by 3 bases and J by 2 bases, with 20 bases between them. CDR3 length equals 17 residues. CDR3 in amino acids: CASSAANLRDSNTEAFF. For the CDR3, the DNA is TGTGCCAGCAGCGCGGCAAATCTCAGGGATTCTAACACTGAAGCTTTCTTT.

This clone was seen once. The V and J genes are TRBV30 and TRBJ2-7; 11 bases fit TRBD2. The V and J ends lost 2 bases and 6 bases, in that order; junction bases with no gene match: 15. Germline V gives CDR1 GTSNPN, CDR2 SVGIG (reference sequence). CDR3 length equals 17 residues. The CDR3 sequence is CAWSRTGLAGGYPEQYV. The CDR3 nucleotides are TGTGCCTGGAGTAGGACAGGGTTAGCGGGGGGGTACCCCGAGCAGTACGTC.

The rearrangement uses TRBV7-2 and TRBJ1-2; 9 positions match TRBD1. The germline CDR1 and CDR2 sequences are SGHTA and FQGNSA. The CDR3 is 14 residues long. V was pared by 5 bases and J by 5 bases, with 6 bases of the junction left unmatched. CDR3 loop: CASSPTGTGYGYTF. The CDR3 coding sequence is TGTGCCAGCAGCCCAACCGGGACAGGGTATGGCTACACCTTC.

The chain recombines TRBV10-3 with TRBJ2-2; D is possibly TRBD2 (6 bases). CDR1 ENHRY and CDR2 SYGVKD come from the germline V gene. This CDR3 is built from 14 residues. Trimming stripped 4 bases from V and 6 bases from J, with 12 bases between. The DNA for the CDR3 is TGTGCCATCAGTGGCACGGAGGGAGCCGGGGAGCTGTTTTTT. It encodes CAISGTEGAGELFF.

The chain joins TRBV5-1 to TRBJ1-4; D unresolved. CDR3 size: 14 residues. Trimming removed 1 base at V and 8 bases at J, with 12 bases between. CDR1 and CDR2 (germline): SGHRS, YFSETQ. CDR3 sequence: CASSLRPSEEKLFF. In DNA, the CDR3 is TGCGCCAGCAGCTTGAGACCGTCGGAGGAAAAACTGTTTTTT.

In its sample, this clone was seen a few times. The chain carries TRBV18 and TRBJ1-3; 8 nucleotides match TRBD1. This CDR3 comprises 15 residues. Germline lookup yields CDR1 KGHSH and CDR2 LQKENI. V shed 4 bases and J 3 bases; nucleotides not matched to a gene: 5. CDR3 nucleotide sequence: TGTGCCAGCTCACTGCAGGGGGCGGTTGGAAACACCATATATTTT. This codes for CASSLQGAVGNTIYF.

V and J are TRBV5-1 and TRBJ1-1; TRBD1 matches 10 bases. Germline assignment: CDR1 SGHRS and CDR2 YFSETQ. V was clipped by 4 bases and J by 3 bases; unmatched bases: 3. CDR3 length equals 14 residues. This CDR3 is CASSPGQGYTEAFF. Here the CDR3 DNA reads TGCGCCAGCAGCCCGGGACAGGGGTACACTGAAGCTTTCTTT.

This clone was seen a single time. The genes are TRBV5-1 and TRBJ2-1; tentatively, D is TRBD1 (6 bases). Germline V gene lookup returns CDR1 SGHRS and CDR2 YFSETQ. V was trimmed by 7 bases and J by 3 bases, leaving 17 bases between them. The CDR3 sequence is 15 residues long. For the CDR3, the DNA is TGCGCCAGCTCCTCGATGGGGGCCGACTACAATGAGCAGTTCTTC. It codes for CASSSMGADYNEQFF.

The CDR3 nucleotides read TGTGCCAGCAGCCCGCGACTGCACACCGGGGAGCTGTTTTTT. Translated: CASSPRLHTGELFF. The gene calls are TRBV4-2 and TRBJ2-2; no reliable D call. The V end was cut by 4 bases, the J end by 3 bases, with 9 bases between. Looked up from germline, CDR1 is LGHNA and CDR2 is YNFKEQ. This CDR3 has 14 amino acids.

This chain uses TRBV3-1 (or the pseudogene TRBV3-2) with TRBJ1-2; D gene uncertain. The CDR3 has 15 amino acids. Trimming took off 3 bases at V and 4 bases at J, with 15 bases between the two ends. The germline V gene encodes CDR1 LGHDT and CDR2 YNNKEL (reference sequence). The CDR3 region is CASSQWTTMGYGYTF. The DNA for the CDR3 is TGTGCCAGCAGCCAGTGGACTACTATGGGCTATGGCTACACCTTC.

The chain recombines TRBV11-2 with TRBJ2-3; 8 nucleotides agree with TRBD2. V lost 7 bases to trimming and J lost 2 bases; unmatched junction nucleotides: 11. This CDR3 comprises 16 residues. Germline CDR1 SGHAT, CDR2 FQNNGV. DNA for the CDR3: TGTGCCAGCAAACGGGGGTTCGGGGGGGACACAGATACGCAGTATTTT. Amino acids: CASKRGFGGDTDTQYF.

V is TRBV3-1 (or the pseudogene TRBV3-2) and J is TRBJ2-5; D perhaps matches TRBD1 (6 bases). Germline CDR1 reads LGHDT; CDR2 reads YNNKEL (reference sequence). This CDR3 is built from 15 residues. The V end was cut by 6 bases, the J end by 5 bases, with 19 bases between. The CDR3 reads CASRLLSQGLETQYF. The CDR3 region has the DNA TGTGCCAGCAGACTCCTTTCCCAGGGGTTGGAGACCCAGTACTTC.

The chain carries TRBV19 and TRBJ2-2; TRBD1 agrees at 10 bases. The CDR3 loop spans 18 amino acids. The germline CDR1 and CDR2 sequences are LNHDA and SQIVND (reference sequence). The V and J ends lost 2 bases and 3 bases, in that order; junction bases with no gene match: 9. The DNA for the CDR3 is TGTGCCAGTAGTATAAAGAGGGGACAGGGGTCGGACACCGGGGAGCTGTTTTTT. Residues: CASSIKRGQGSDTGELFF.

The chain couples TRBV27 to TRBJ2-1, with a tentative D call TRBD1 (7 bases). This CDR3 has 15 residues. Germline CDR1 reads MNHEY; CDR2 reads SMNVEV (reference sequence). Trimming took off 3 bases at V and 4 bases at J, with 13 bases between the two ends. CDR3 amino acids: CASSLRDSNYNEQFF. The CDR3 region has the DNA TGTGCCAGCAGTTTGCGGGACAGTAATTACAATGAGCAGTTCTTC.

The chain links TRBV6-5 to TRBJ2-1; TRBD1 agrees at 7 bases. CDR3 length: 13 residues. Germline CDR1 MNHEY, CDR2 SVGAGI. V trimming: 7 bases; J trimming: 4 bases; junction bases outside the gene matches: 4. CDR3 residues: CASTRQGYNEQFF. CDR3 bases: TGTGCCAGCACCCGACAGGGATACAATGAGCAGTTCTTC.

The chain uses TRBV24-1 and TRBJ1-1; TRBD1 agrees at 7 bases. Trimming cost V 3 bases and J 2 bases; bases outside gene matches: 5. The CDR3 has 15 amino acids. The germline gives CDR1 KGHDR, CDR2 SFDVKD. The CDR3 reads CATSDPTGDNTEAFF. The CDR3 DNA follows: TGTGCCACCAGTGATCCTACAGGGGATAACACTGAAGCTTTCTTT.

The chain employs TRBV5-1 and TRBJ2-3, with 8 bases identical to TRBD2. V lost 7 bases, J lost 2 bases, and 15 bases stayed unmatched. Germline V lookup: CDR1 SGHRS, CDR2 YFSETQ. The CDR3 contains 17 residues. The CDR3 loop reads CASAGDWRGENTDTQYF. Written as DNA, the CDR3 is TGCGCCAGCGCAGGGGACTGGCGGGGGGAAAACACAGATACGCAGTATTTT.

This rearrangement joins TRBV27 to TRBJ1-2, with 8 bases fitting TRBD1. V was clipped by 4 bases and J by 4 bases; unmatched bases: 5. The germline CDR1 and CDR2 sequences are MNHEY and SMNVEV (reference sequence). CDR3 size: 14 residues. The CDR3 DNA reads TGTGCCAGCAGTTACGGACAGGGCGGCTATGGCTACACCTTC. Encoded protein: CASSYGQGGYGYTF.

The J gene is TRBJ2-5, the V gene TRBV29-1; D is possibly TRBD1 (5 bases). In germline, CDR1 is SQVTM, CDR2 ANQGSEA. Trimming took 8 bases from V and 1 from J, leaving 11 bases between them. The CDR3 sequence is 12 residues long. The CDR3 loop reads CSFTGTQETQYF. The CDR3 DNA reads TGCAGCTTCACAGGTACCCAAGAGACCCAGTACTTC.

This chain connects TRBV27 to TRBJ1-2; D ambiguous. V lost 5 bases to trimming and J lost 4 bases, with 14 bases between them. The CDR3 has 14 amino acids. In germline, CDR1 is MNHEY, CDR2 SMNVEV (reference sequence). CDR3 in DNA: TGTGCCAGCAGTGAGCGACGGATGAGCTATGGCTACACCTTC. This encodes CASSERRMSYGYTF.

The gene calls are TRBV5-1 and TRBJ2-3, with D tentatively TRBD1 (6 bases). The V gene's germline CDR1 is SGHRS and CDR2 YFSETQ. The CDR3 is 15 residues long. The germline V and J ends were trimmed by 2 bases and 6 bases, with 16 bases remaining between them. The CDR3 sequence: CASSLGQPRMDTQYF. As DNA, the CDR3 is TGCGCCAGCAGCTTAGGACAGCCGCGGATGGATACGCAGTATTTT.

The chain uses TRBV5-5 and TRBJ1-1; TRBD1 matches 7 bases. V shed 0 bases, J shed 1 base, and the junction held 3 bases outside the gene matches. Germline-derived CDR1 and CDR2 are SGHKS and YYEKEE (reference sequence). The CDR3 has 15 residues. CDR3 in amino acids: CASSLATGANTEAFF. The CDR3 DNA reads TGTGCCAGCAGCTTGGCCACAGGGGCGAACACTGAAGCTTTCTTT.